The sequence of this TCR beta chain was determined in a study of blood T cell repertoires in COVID-19. Turning to the study itself: Italy, Spain and the United States were the sources of the convalescent and acute COVID-19 samples. PBMCs, B-cell-depleted T cells, or T cells provided the cDNA or gDNA that made up the material.

The ends lost 3 bases at V and 1 base at J; junction bases unmatched: 0. This CDR3 region has 15 residues. Germline CDR1 and CDR2: MNHNS and SASEGT. In the source study's methods: Reference gene primers were amplified, and this amplification served to estimate nucleated cell counts. Data came from immunoSEQ multiplex PCR; TCRdb stores just in-frame clones and leaves some out. V and J calls and clone size are given by that table; D and trimming were obtained from the DNA. The sample consists of approximately 230,000 clones, 70% to 85% of them appearing once. There are a few counts of this clone. Source material: peripheral blood. The chain links TRBV6-1 to TRBJ2-3; 11 bases are a match to TRBD2. The source of this sequence is a woman aged 40-49 years with active or convalescent COVID-19. This CDR3 reads CASSETSGGTDTQYF. In DNA form, the CDR3 reads TGTGCCAGCAGTGAGACTAGCGGGGGCACAGATACGCAGTATTTT.